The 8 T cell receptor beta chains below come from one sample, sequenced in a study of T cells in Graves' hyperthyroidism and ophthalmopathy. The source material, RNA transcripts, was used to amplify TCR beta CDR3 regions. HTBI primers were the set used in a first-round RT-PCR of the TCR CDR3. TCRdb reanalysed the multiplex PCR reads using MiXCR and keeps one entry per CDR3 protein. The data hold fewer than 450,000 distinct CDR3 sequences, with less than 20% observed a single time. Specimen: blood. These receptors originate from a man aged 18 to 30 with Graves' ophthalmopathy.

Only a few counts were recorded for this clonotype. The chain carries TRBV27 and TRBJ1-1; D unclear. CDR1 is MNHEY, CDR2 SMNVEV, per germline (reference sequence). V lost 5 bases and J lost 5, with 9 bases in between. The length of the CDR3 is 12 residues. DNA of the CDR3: TGTGCCAGCAGTCACGGTCGAACTGAAGCTTTCTTT. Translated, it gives CASSHGRTEAFF.

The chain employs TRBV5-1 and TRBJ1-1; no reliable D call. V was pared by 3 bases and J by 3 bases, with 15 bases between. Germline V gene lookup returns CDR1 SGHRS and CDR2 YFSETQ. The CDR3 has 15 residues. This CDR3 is CASSWSRNLDTEAFF. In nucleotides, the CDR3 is TGCGCCAGCAGCTGGAGCAGGAACTTGGACACTGAAGCTTTCTTT. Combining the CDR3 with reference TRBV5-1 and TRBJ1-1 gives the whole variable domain KAGVTQTPRYLIKTRGQQVTLSCSPISGHRSVSWYQQTPGQGLQFLFEYFSETQRNKGNFPGRFSGRQFSNSRSEMNVSTLELGDSALYLCASSWSRNLDTEAFFGQGTRLTVV.

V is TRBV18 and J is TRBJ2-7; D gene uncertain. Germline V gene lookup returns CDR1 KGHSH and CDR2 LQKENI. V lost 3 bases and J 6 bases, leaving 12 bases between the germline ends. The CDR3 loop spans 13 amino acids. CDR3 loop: CASSPYPGPEQYF. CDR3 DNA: TGTGCCAGCTCACCCTACCCTGGTCCCGAGCAGTACTTC.

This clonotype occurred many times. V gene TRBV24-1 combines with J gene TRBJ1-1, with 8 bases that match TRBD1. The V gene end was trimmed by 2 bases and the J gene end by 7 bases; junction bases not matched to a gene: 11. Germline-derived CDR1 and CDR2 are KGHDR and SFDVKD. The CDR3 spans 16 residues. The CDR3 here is CATSDSGWTGSSEAFF. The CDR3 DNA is TGTGCCACCAGTGATTCGGGATGGACAGGGAGCAGTGAAGCTTTCTTT.

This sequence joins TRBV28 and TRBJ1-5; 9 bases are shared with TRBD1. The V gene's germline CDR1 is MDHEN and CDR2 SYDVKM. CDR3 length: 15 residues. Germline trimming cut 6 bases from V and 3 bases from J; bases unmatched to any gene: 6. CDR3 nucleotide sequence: TGTGCCAGCAGCTGGAGGACAGGGGCCAATCAGCCCCAGCATTTT. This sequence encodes CASSWRTGANQPQHF. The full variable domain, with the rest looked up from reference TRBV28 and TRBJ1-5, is DVKVTQSSRYLVKRTGEKVFLECVQDMDHENMFWYRQDPGLGLRLIYFSYDVKMKEKGDIPEGYSVSREKKERFSLILESASTNQTSMYLCASSWRTGANQPQHFGDGTRLSIL.

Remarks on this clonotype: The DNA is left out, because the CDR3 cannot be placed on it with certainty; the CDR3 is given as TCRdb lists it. The CDR3 region is CASSPMTSGVYFGNEQFF. V and J are TRBV14 and TRBJ2-1; TRBD2 is the table's D call, not checked against the DNA. Germline CDR1 and CDR2: SGHDN and FVKESK. 18 amino acids form the CDR3, both terminal residues included.

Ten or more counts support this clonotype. The DNA for the CDR3 is TGTGCCAGCAGTGTGAGGGCGAGGTATGGCTACACCTTC. Protein: CASSVRARYGYTF. V usage is TRBV12-3 or TRBV12-4 and J usage is TRBJ1-2; D is uncertain. This CDR3 has 13 amino acids. Trimming removed 5 bases at V and 5 bases at J, with 12 bases between.

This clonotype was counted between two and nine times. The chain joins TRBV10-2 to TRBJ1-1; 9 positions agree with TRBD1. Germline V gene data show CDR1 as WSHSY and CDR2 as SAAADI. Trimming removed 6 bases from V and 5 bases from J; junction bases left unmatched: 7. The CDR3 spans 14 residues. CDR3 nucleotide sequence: TGCGCCAGCAGGGAACAGGGGGCCAGGACTGAAGCTTTCTTT. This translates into CASREQGARTEAFF.